One sample yielded the 5 T cell receptor beta chains listed below, sequenced in a study of OX40 agonist ivuxolimab in advanced cancers. The library was obtained by the immunoSEQ multiplex PCR assay. TCRdb obtained this table from immuneACCESS and retained in-frame rearrangements with V and J assigned. These tables miss some clones; where compared with another copy, unresolved V genes account for less than half of the shortfall, and the remainder is unexplained. The sample table shows about 77,000 clones, and 80% to 95% are seen once. The ten largest clonotypes hold about 1.8% of the sample. Sequencing used CD4+ or CD8+ T cells sorted from blood, obtained in a trial of the OX40 agonist ivuxolimab. The source of these receptors is an adult with an advanced solid tumor such as melanoma, head and neck, liver or kidney cancer.

CDR3 bases: TGTGCCAGCAGCTTAGGCCTCGGGGAGGCCCCACTCACAGATACGCAGTATTTT. Amino acid sequence: CASSLGLGEAPLTDTQYF. V usage is TRBV11-3 and J usage is TRBJ2-3; the D gene is possibly TRBD2 (6 bases). This CDR3 is built from 18 residues. The V gene lost 1 base and the J gene lost 2 bases, with 19 bases spanning the gap. CDR1 and CDR2 (germline): SGHNT, YENEEA.

The J gene is TRBJ1-3, the V gene TRBV11-2; 7 bases are shared with TRBD1. The CDR3 runs to 15 residues. Germline values: CDR1 SGHAT, CDR2 FQNNGV. The V segment lost 8 bases and the J segment 4 bases; nucleotides outside the gene matches: 11. CDR3 sequence: CASPTRGQIGNTIYF. In nucleotides, the CDR3 is TGTGCCAGCCCAACGAGGGGACAGATAGGAAACACCATATATTTT. Full variable domain (outside the CDR3, taken from reference TRBV11-2 and TRBJ1-3): EAGVAQSPRYKIIEKRQSVAFWCNPISGHATLYWYQQILGQGPKLLIQFQNNGVVDDSQLPKDRFSAERLKGVDSTLKIQPAKLEDSAVYLCASPTRGQIGNTIYFGEGSWLTVV.

The gene calls are TRBV6-5 and TRBJ2-7, with 9 nucleotides matching TRBD1. The CDR3 is 15 amino acids. Germline CDR1 reads MNHEY; CDR2 reads SVGAGI. Trimming removed 7 bases from V and 4 bases from J; junction bases left unmatched: 11. For the CDR3, the DNA is TGTGCCAGCAAGGTACCGGGACAGGGCGGGTACGAGCAGTACTTC. The encoded protein is CASKVPGQGGYEQYF.

V gene TRBV9 combines with J gene TRBJ1-2; D remains ambiguous. From germline, CDR1 is SGDLS and CDR2 YYNGEE. This CDR3 has 14 residues. The germline V and J ends were trimmed by 4 bases and 4 bases, with 14 bases remaining between them. CDR3 loop: CASSREASVYGYTF. For the CDR3, the DNA is TGTGCCAGCAGCCGAGAAGCCTCAGTCTATGGCTACACCTTC.

V usage is TRBV19 and J usage is TRBJ2-3; no reliable D call. V was pared by 6 bases and J by 8 bases, with 18 bases between. Germline V gene lookup returns CDR1 LNHDA and CDR2 SQIVND (reference sequence). CDR3 length: 14 residues. As DNA, the CDR3 is TGTGCCAGTAGCCCGGACGGTCTAGATGCTACGCAGTATTTT. It codes for CASSPDGLDATQYF.